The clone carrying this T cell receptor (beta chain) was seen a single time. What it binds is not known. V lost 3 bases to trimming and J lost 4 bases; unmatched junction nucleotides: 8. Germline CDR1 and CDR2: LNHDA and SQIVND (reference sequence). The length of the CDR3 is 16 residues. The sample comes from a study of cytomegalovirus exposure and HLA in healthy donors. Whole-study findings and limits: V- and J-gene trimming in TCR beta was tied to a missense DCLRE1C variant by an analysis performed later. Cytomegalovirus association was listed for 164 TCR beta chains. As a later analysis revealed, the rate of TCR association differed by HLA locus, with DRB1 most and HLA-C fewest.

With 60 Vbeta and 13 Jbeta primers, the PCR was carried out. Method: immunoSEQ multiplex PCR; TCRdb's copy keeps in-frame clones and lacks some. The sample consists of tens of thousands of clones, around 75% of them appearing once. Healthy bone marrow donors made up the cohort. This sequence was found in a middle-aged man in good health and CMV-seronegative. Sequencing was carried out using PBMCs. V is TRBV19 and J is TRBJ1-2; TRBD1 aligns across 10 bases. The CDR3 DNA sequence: TGTGCCAGTAGTATCGGGACAGGGGTCATCGGCTATGGCTACACCTTC. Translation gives CASSIGTGVIGYGYTF.